The 21 T cell receptor beta chains presented below share a single source sample, sequenced in a study of blood T cell repertoires in COVID-19. Sequencing used immunoSEQ multiplex PCR; TCRdb keeps in-frame clones, though not all of them. Counted here are approximately 200,000 clones, about 88% occurring once; the ten biggest clones make up approximately 4.8%. The sequencing input was PBMCs or T cells enriched from blood (not recorded which). All receptors derive from a woman aged 25-40 years who had been exposed to COVID-19.

In DNA form, the CDR3 reads TGTGCCAGCAATCCCGGGGACAGGGTGAACCGTGAAGCTTTCTTT. Protein sequence: CASNPGDRVNREAFF. The chain is built from TRBV28 and TRBJ1-1; TRBD1 matches 9 bases. Trimming cost V 7 bases and J 7 bases; bases outside gene matches: 13. The CDR3 sequence is 15 residues long. Germline assignment: CDR1 MDHEN and CDR2 SYDVKM.

This clone was seen only a few times. The chain has TRBV9 and TRBJ2-3, with 8 bases aligning to TRBD2. In germline, CDR1 is SGDLS, CDR2 YYNGEE. V lost 0 bases, J lost 4 bases, and 10 bases stayed unmatched. The CDR3 has 17 residues. The CDR3 coding sequence is TGTGCCAGCAGCGTAGCCGAGGCCAGCGGGGGCGCAGATACGCAGTATTTT. Translation gives CASSVAEASGGADTQYF.

The chain is built from TRBV5-6 and TRBJ2-7; D might be TRBD1 (6 bases). The CDR3 runs 14 residues. With 4 bases removed from V and 4 bases from J, the gap between germline ends came to 15 bases. The germline V gene has CDR1 SGHDT and CDR2 YYEEEE. The CDR3 loop is CASSASQGWYEQYF. The CDR3 nucleotides are TGTGCCAGCAGCGCCAGTCAGGGGTGGTACGAGCAGTACTTC.

This chain uses TRBV19 with TRBJ1-2; 7 nucleotides line up with TRBD1. Germline lookup yields CDR1 LNHDA and CDR2 SQIVND (reference sequence). Trimming at V came to 5 bases and at J to 4 bases, leaving 7 bases not matched to a gene. This CDR3 contains 14 residues. The DNA of the CDR3 is TGTGCCAGTAGTGTGGACGGGACAGTCTATGGCTACACCTTC. Residues: CASSVDGTVYGYTF.

This chain joins TRBV19 and TRBJ1-5; TRBD1 agrees at 10 bases. Trimming at V came to 3 bases and at J to 6 bases, leaving 5 bases not matched to a gene. The CDR3 spans 15 residues. Per the germline V gene, CDR1 is LNHDA and CDR2 is SQIVND (reference sequence). Here the CDR3 DNA reads TGTGCCAGTAGTATCCGACAGGGGGCTACTCAGCCCCAGCATTTT. This translates into CASSIRQGATQPQHF.

The chain couples TRBV23-1 to TRBJ1-5; a weak D match, TRBD1 (5 bases). TRBV23-1 is classed as an ORF, of uncertain function. The V end was cut by 2 bases, the J end by 2 bases, with 16 bases between. The CDR3 has 17 residues. CDR3 bases: TGCGCCAGCAGTCAAAGGGCCCCGGGGGAGGGCAATCAGCCCCAGCATTTT. Its translation is CASSQRAPGEGNQPQHF.

The gene calls are TRBV5-4 and TRBJ2-1; the match to TRBD2 covers 8 bases. Trimming at V came to 4 bases and at J to 8 bases, leaving 5 bases not matched to a gene. CDR3 length equals 13 residues. Germline V gene sequence: CDR1 SGHNT, CDR2 YYREEE (reference sequence). For the CDR3, the DNA is TGTGCCAGCAGCGTGGGACTAGTGGATGAGCAGTTCTTC. Translating it yields CASSVGLVDEQFF.

The J gene is TRBJ2-1, the V gene TRBV30; D ambiguous. V was cut by 6 bases and J by 7 bases, with 19 bases left in between. Germline values: CDR1 GTSNPN, CDR2 SVGIG (reference sequence). The CDR3 contains 14 residues. In DNA form, the CDR3 reads TGTGCCTGCGTGCCGCAAACAGCCGCGAATGAGCAGTTCTTC. Protein: CACVPQTAANEQFF.

DNA of the CDR3: TGCGCCAGCAGGACCTTTACTAGCGGGGGGGATACGCAGTATTTT. Translation: CASRTFTSGGDTQYF. This chain joins TRBV5-1 and TRBJ2-3; 12 nucleotides align to TRBD2. The germline V gene has CDR1 SGHRS and CDR2 YFSETQ. The J segment lost 6 bases and the V segment lost 5 bases, leaving 7 bases of the junction unmatched. The CDR3 length is 15 residues.

The chain has TRBV6-5 and TRBJ1-4, with D perhaps matching TRBD1 (5 bases). The CDR3 sequence is 15 residues long. V was trimmed by 5 bases and J by 5 bases, leaving 15 bases between them. The germline V gene has CDR1 MNHEY and CDR2 SVGAGI. This CDR3 is CASSQPGLGNEKLFF. In nucleotides, the CDR3 is TGTGCCAGCAGTCAACCGGGACTCGGGAATGAAAAACTGTTTTTT.

J is TRBJ1-3 and V is TRBV10-3; 9 positions agree with TRBD1. V lost 6 bases and J lost 2; bases outside the gene matches: 2. This CDR3 has 14 amino acids. Germline lookup yields CDR1 ENHRY and CDR2 SYGVKD. The CDR3 reads CAIRGTGPGNTIYF. CDR3 bases: TGTGCCATCAGGGGGACAGGGCCTGGAAACACCATATATTTT.

The chain employs TRBV2 and TRBJ1-4, with D perhaps TRBD1 (6 bases). Trimming removed 5 bases at V and 13 bases at J, with 11 bases between. Germline V gene lookup returns CDR1 SNHLY and CDR2 FYNNEI. The CDR3 sequence is 11 residues long. CDR3 in amino acids: CASSYDRLLFF. The DNA for the CDR3 is TGTGCCAGCAGTTATGACAGGCTACTGTTTTTT. Supplemented by reference TRBV2 and TRBJ1-4, the full variable domain reads EPEVTQTPSHQVTQMGQEVILRCVPISNHLYFYWYRQILGQKVEFLVSFYNNEISEKSEIFDDQFSVERPDGSNFTLKIRSTKLEDSAMYFCASSYDRLLFFGSGTQLSVL.

The table lists this clone with a few counts. V gene TRBV5-8 combines with J gene TRBJ1-5; 7 bases line up with TRBD1. The CDR3 extends over 14 amino acids. CDR1 is SGHTS, CDR2 YDEGEE, per germline. V shed 4 bases and J 2 bases; nucleotides not matched to a gene: 3. The CDR3 region has the DNA TGTGCCAGCAGCCCGGGACAGCGCAATCAGCCCCAGCATTTT. Protein product: CASSPGQRNQPQHF.

The chain links TRBV9 to TRBJ2-7, with 9 positions matching TRBD1. Trimming at V came to 3 bases and at J to 3 bases, leaving 1 base not matched to a gene. Germline V CDR1 and CDR2: SGDLS, YYNGEE. The length of the CDR3 is 13 residues. In DNA, the CDR3 is TGTGCCAGCAGCGCGGACAGGGGCTACGAGCAGTACTTC. It specifies CASSADRGYEQYF. The full variable domain, rest sourced from reference TRBV9 and TRBJ2-7, is DSGVTQTPKHLITATGQRVTLRCSPRSGDLSVYWYQQSLDQGLQFLIQYYNGEERAKGNILERFSAQQFPDLHSELNLSSLELGDSALYFCASSADRGYEQYFGPGTRLTVT.

J is TRBJ2-5 and V is TRBV24-1; no clear D. Trimming cost V 1 base and J 5 bases, with 4 bases left between them. This CDR3 region has 12 residues. Germline V lookup: CDR1 KGHDR, CDR2 SFDVKD. The CDR3 is CATSDLSETQYF. In DNA form, the CDR3 reads TGTGCCACCAGTGATTTATCGGAGACCCAGTACTTC.

The V gene is TRBV9, the J gene TRBJ1-3; no reliable D call. The CDR3 consists of 17 residues. V was shortened by 1 base and J by 0 bases, with 14 bases between the two germline ends. Germline V gene sequence: CDR1 SGDLS, CDR2 YYNGEE. CDR3 in DNA: TGTGCCAGCAGCGTAACCCCCCAGGCACCCTCTGGAAACACCATATATTTT. It translates to CASSVTPQAPSGNTIYF.

V is TRBV28 and J is TRBJ1-2; D is uncertain. The germline gives CDR1 MDHEN, CDR2 SYDVKM. The V end lost 3 bases, the J end lost 2 bases, and 13 bases lay between the germline ends. This CDR3 is built from 15 residues. The CDR3 bases are TGTGCCAGCAGTTTTGTAATGGGCTCGAACTATGGCTACACCTTC. Protein: CASSFVMGSNYGYTF.

CDR3: CASTEGENTEAFF. The CDR3 nucleotides read TGTGCCAGCACCGAGGGGGAGAACACTGAAGCTTTCTTT. The genes are TRBV2 and TRBJ1-1; D perhaps matches TRBD1 (6 bases). The CDR3 sequence is 13 residues long. The V gene lost 7 bases and the J gene lost 1 base, with 10 bases spanning the gap. Per the germline V gene, CDR1 is SNHLY and CDR2 is FYNNEI.

The CDR3 protein is CASSVDVSPNYGYTF. CDR3 coding DNA: TGTGCCAGCAGCGTAGATGTCAGTCCTAACTATGGCTACACCTTC. V usage is TRBV9 and J usage is TRBJ1-2; D is undetermined. V gave up 0 bases and J gave up 0 bases, with 9 bases separating them. Germline V CDR1 and CDR2: SGDLS, YYNGEE. There are 15 residues in the CDR3.

This clone appeared once. The chain uses TRBV5-1 and TRBJ2-3, with D perhaps matching TRBD1 (6 bases). V shed 4 bases and J shed 2 bases, with 11 bases lying between them. CDR3 length: 14 amino acids. The germline V gene encodes CDR1 SGHRS and CDR2 YFSETQ. CDR3: CASSPGQNTDTQYF. In DNA, the CDR3 is TGCGCCAGCAGCCCAGGACAGAACACAGATACGCAGTATTTT.

This clone was observed a few times. Written as DNA, the CDR3 is TGTGCCAGCAGCACCGTTGAGGCGGAAGCTAACTATGGCTACACCTTC. Its protein is CASSTVEAEANYGYTF. The V and J genes are TRBV11-3 and TRBJ1-2, with no clear D. Germline V gene data show CDR1 as SGHNT and CDR2 as YENEEA. The CDR3 is 16 amino acids. Trimming left V 5 bases short and J 0 bases short, with 16 bases between. The full variable domain, rest sourced from reference TRBV11-3 and TRBJ1-2, is EAGVVQSPRYKIIEKKQPVAFWCNPISGHNTLYWYLQNLGQGPELLIRYENEEAVDDSQLPKDRFSAERLKGVDSTLKIQPAELGDSAVYLCASSTVEAEANYGYTFGSGTRLTVV.